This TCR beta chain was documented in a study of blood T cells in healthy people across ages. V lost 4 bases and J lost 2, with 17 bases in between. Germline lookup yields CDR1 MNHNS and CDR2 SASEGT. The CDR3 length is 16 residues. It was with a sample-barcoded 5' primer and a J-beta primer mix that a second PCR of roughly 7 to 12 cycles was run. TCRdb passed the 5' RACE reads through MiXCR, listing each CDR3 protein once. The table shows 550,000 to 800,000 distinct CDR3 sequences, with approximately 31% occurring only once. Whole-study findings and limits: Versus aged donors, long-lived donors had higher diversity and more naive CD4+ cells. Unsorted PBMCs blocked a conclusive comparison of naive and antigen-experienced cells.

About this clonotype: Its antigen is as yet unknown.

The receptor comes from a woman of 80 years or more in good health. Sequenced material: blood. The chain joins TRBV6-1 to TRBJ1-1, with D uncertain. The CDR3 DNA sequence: TGTGCCAGCAGTGTGGAAGGAACTCTCATAAACACTGAAGCTTTCTTT. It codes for CASSVEGTLINTEAFF.